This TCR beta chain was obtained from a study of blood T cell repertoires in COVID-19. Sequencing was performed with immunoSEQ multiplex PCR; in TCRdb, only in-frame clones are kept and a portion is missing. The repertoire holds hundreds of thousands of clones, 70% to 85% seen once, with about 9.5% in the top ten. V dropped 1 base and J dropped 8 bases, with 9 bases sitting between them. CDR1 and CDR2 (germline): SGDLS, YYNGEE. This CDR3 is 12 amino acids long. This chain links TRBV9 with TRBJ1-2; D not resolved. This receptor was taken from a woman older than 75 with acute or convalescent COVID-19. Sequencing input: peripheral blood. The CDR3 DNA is TGTGCCAGCAGCGTATTCGAGGGAGGCTACACCTTC. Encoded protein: CASSVFEGGYTF.